This is a list of T cell receptor beta chains from one sample in a study of a mutant IDH1 vaccine in newly diagnosed glioma. Their specific antigens are unknown. Data came from immunoSEQ multiplex PCR; TCRdb stores just in-frame clones and leaves some out. This sample has 35,000 to 45,000 clones, with 75% to 85% found just once. The starting material was PBMCs, obtained from a glioma patient whose treatment included an IDH1 peptide vaccine. These receptor sequences come from a woman between 45 and 60 years old with glioma. CDR3s include the opening cysteine and the closing phenylalanine or tryptophan. A D gene is named only where the DNA matches it firmly. The listing skips clone size in some rows; elsewhere it reads once, few, many or a size class.

D gene,clone size,J gene,V gene,CDR3 DNA,CDR3 protein
NA,NA,TRBJ2-5,TRBV2,TGTGCCAGCAGTGATTTGGCCCGCGGGCAAGAGACCCAGTACTTC,CASSDLARGQETQYF
TRBD1,NA,TRBJ1-6,TRBV23-1,TGCGCCAGCAGTCAATTCGACAGGGTTCGATCACCCCTCCACTTT,CASSQFDRVRSPLHF
TRBD1,NA,TRBJ2-7,TRBV5-5,TGTGCCAGCAGCTTGGGACAGGGACCCTACGAGCAGTACTTC,CASSLGQGPYEQYF
TRBD2,NA,TRBJ2-7,TRBV28,TGTGCCAGCAGTTCTAGCGGCTGGGACGAGCAGTACTTC,CASSSSGWDEQYF
NA,NA,TRBJ1-4,TRBV7-2,TGTGCCAGCAGCCCCGTTCTTAGGGGGGGTGAAAAACTGTTTTTT,CASSPVLRGGEKLFF
TRBD1,once,TRBJ1-1,TRBV5-4,TGTGCCAGCAGCTCAGGGGGGGCGAACACTGAAGCTTTCTTT,CASSSGGANTEAFF
NA,NA,TRBJ1-3,TRBV29-1,TGCAGCGTTCCCCCCCCAGCCAACTCTGGAAACACCATATATTTT,CSVPPPANSGNTIYF
NA,NA,TRBJ1-3,TRBV5-1,TGCGCCAGCAGCTTGGGTACAGGGGGAAACACCATATATTTT,CASSLGTGGNTIYF
TRBD2,NA,TRBJ2-3,TRBV7-6,TGTGCCAGCAGCTCTCCGGTAGCGGGGGAATACACAGATACGCAGTATTTT,CASSSPVAGEYTDTQYF
NA,NA,TRBJ2-5,TRBV15,TGTGCCACCAGCAGAGATAAACAGGCTACCGAGTACTTC,CATSRDKQATEYF
TRBD1,once,TRBJ1-2,TRBV6-4,TGTGCCAGCAGTGACCCCGGACAGGGAGCAGGCTACACCTTC,CASSDPGQGAGYTF
NA,NA,TRBJ2-7,TRBV5-6,TGTGCCAGCAGCTTGGGGGTCTACGAGCAGTACTTC,CASSLGVYEQYF
NA,few,TRBJ1-5,TRBV7-3,TGTGCCAGCAGCTTAACTCCGCAGCCCCAGCATTTT,CASSLTPQPQHF
TRBD2,NA,TRBJ2-7,TRBV6-5,TGTGCCAGCAGAACAACTAGCGGGGGGCAATACGAGCAGTACTTC,CASRTTSGGQYEQYF
NA,NA,TRBJ1-2,TRBV5-3,TGTGCCAGAAGCTCGTGGACATTTGCGAGTGGCTACACCTTC,CARSSWTFASGYTF
TRBD1,NA,TRBJ2-2,TRBV9,TGTGCCAGCAGTTTCCGGGACAGGGAAACCGGGGAGCTGTTTTTT,CASSFRDRETGELFF
NA,once,TRBJ2-3,TRBV5-1,TGCGCCAGCAGCCCTTTAGCGGTTCACACAGATACGCAGTATTTT,CASSPLAVHTDTQYF
NA,NA,TRBJ1-6,TRBV5-1,TGCGCCAGCAGCGAAGCAGGGAGCTCCTATAATTCACCCCTCCACTTT,CASSEAGSSYNSPLHF
NA,NA,TRBJ2-3,TRBV10-3,TGTGCCATCAGTGGACAGCTTGGAGATACGCAGTATTTT,CAISGQLGDTQYF
TRBD1,NA,TRBJ1-5,TRBV4-2,TGTGCCAGCAGCCAGGACCCCGGGACAGGGAGCAATCAGCCCCAGCATTTT,CASSQDPGTGSNQPQHF
TRBD2,NA,TRBJ2-1,TRBV7-2,TGTGCCAGCAGCCAGGAAATAGCGGGGTGGACCTACAATGAGCAGTTCTTC,CASSQEIAGWTYNEQFF
NA,NA,TRBJ1-5,TRBV18,TGTGCCAGCTCACGCTCCTCCGTGGGCGTCGGACAGCCCCAGCATTTT,CASSRSSVGVGQPQHF
NA,NA,TRBJ2-7,TRBV11-2,TGTGCCAGCAGCTTACAGACCAGCTCCTACGAGCAGTACTTC,CASSLQTSSYEQYF
NA,NA,TRBJ2-5,TRBV12-1,TGTGCCAGCAGCTTTCTACGAACTAGCGGAGAGACCCAGTACTTC,CASSFLRTSGETQYF
NA,NA,TRBJ2-7,TRBV29-1,TGCAGCGTTTACTCAGGGGCGACCTCCTACGAGCAGTACTTC,CSVYSGATSYEQYF